The clone carrying this T cell receptor (beta chain) was detected ten times or more. Its antigen is not identified. The J segment lost 3 bases and the V segment lost 3 bases, leaving 13 bases of the junction unmatched. This CDR3 is built from 18 residues. Germline loops: CDR1 MDHEN, CDR2 SYDVKM. This specimen comes from a study of T cell repertoires in cytomegalovirus infection. TCRdb processed the reads anew with MiXCR; each CDR3 protein has one entry. The sample gives 200,000 to 250,000 distinct CDR3 sequences, 22% of which show up once; 15% to 20% is in the top ten. Study outcomes and limitations: Individuals carrying CMV plus the relevant HLA were identified by cumulative frequency of public TCR beta families.

The chain joins TRBV28 to TRBJ2-3, with TRBD1 matching 9 bases. Sequencing was carried out using CD8+ T cells from PBMCs. The receptor was derived from a human donor in good health (CMV status not recorded). Some clones in this sample may be carry-over from other donors' samples. The CDR3 spells CASSFSISWTGETDTQYF. CDR3 nucleotides: TGTGCCAGCAGTTTCTCAATCTCCTGGACAGGGGAAACAGATACGCAGTATTTT.